This T cell receptor (beta chain) was identified in a study of blood T cell repertoires in COVID-19. Study details: Sites in the United States, Italy and Spain provided acute and convalescent COVID-19 samples.

In Seattle, patients joined the study during active infection and were tracked longitudinally. The method was immunoSEQ multiplex PCR; TCRdb's version includes in-frame clones alone and lacks a portion of them. This sample carries some 300,000 clones, more than 80% of them seen once, and the ten largest clones take just under 6.5%. The CDR3 is 13 residues long. Germline assignment: CDR1 SGHKS and CDR2 YYEKEE (reference sequence). The V and J ends lost 0 bases and 4 bases respectively, with 6 bases between them. The sequenced sample consisted of peripheral blood. This chain joins TRBV5-5 and TRBJ2-3; D is unresolved. This TCR came from a woman aged 45-59 years with COVID-19, enrolled during active disease. DNA for the CDR3: TGTGCCAGCAGCTTGGGCCCGGCAGATACGCAGTATTTT. Translating it yields CASSLGPADTQYF.